Below are 9 T cell receptor beta chains sequenced from a single sample in a study of blood T cell repertoires in COVID-19. Generated by immunoSEQ multiplex PCR, the TCRdb table keeps only in-frame clones and is missing some. The table lists about 120,000 clones, over 70% of them singletons. The sequenced material came from peripheral blood. These receptors all stem from a man between 65 and 80 years old with acute or convalescent COVID-19.

The gene calls are TRBV21-1 and TRBJ1-2; the DNA was not used to check the table's D call, TRBD1. TRBV21-1 is marked as a pseudogene. The CDR3 sequence is 17 residues long. DNA for the CDR3: TGTGCCAGCACCACTAGGCTGGGCGGACAGGGGAACTTTGGCTACACCTTC. Residues: CASTTRLGGQGNFGYTF.

V usage is TRBV3-1 (or the pseudogene TRBV3-2) and J usage is TRBJ1-3, with 7 bases that match TRBD1. CDR1 is LGHDT, CDR2 YNNKEL, per germline (reference sequence). V lost 1 base, J lost 8 bases, and 2 bases stayed unmatched. The CDR3 consists of 13 residues. The CDR3 protein is CASSQVGGHTIYF. The DNA for the CDR3 is TGTGCCAGCAGCCAAGTAGGGGGCCACACCATATATTTT.

This clone was counted a single time. The chain employs TRBV6-5 and TRBJ2-5; the match to TRBD1 covers 11 bases. Looked up from germline, CDR1 is MNHEY and CDR2 is SVGAGI. This CDR3 is 15 amino acids long. V trimming: 6 bases; J trimming: 2 bases; junction bases outside the gene matches: 5. In DNA, the CDR3 is TGTGCCAGCAGAACGGACAGGGGGCTTCAAGAGACCCAGTACTTC. Translated: CASRTDRGLQETQYF.

The chain links TRBV24-1 to TRBJ2-7; TRBD1 matches at 9 bases. The CDR3 is 16 amino acids. Trimming cost V 4 bases and J 3 bases; bases outside gene matches: 9. Looked up from germline, CDR1 is KGHDR and CDR2 is SFDVKD. Here the CDR3 DNA reads TGTGCCACCAGTGACTCCACCGGGACAGGGCACTACGAGCAGTACTTC. As protein: CATSDSTGTGHYEQYF.

V usage is TRBV4-3 and J usage is TRBJ2-7; TRBD1 agrees at 11 bases. With V trimmed by 6 bases and J by 2 bases, 6 bases remained unmatched. The CDR3 sequence is 15 residues long. Germline assignment: CDR1 LGHNA and CDR2 YSLEER. Here the CDR3 reads CASRTGTGGAYEQYF. CDR3 DNA: TGCGCCAGCAGGACCGGGACAGGGGGTGCCTACGAGCAGTACTTC.

This clone was detected a few times. Here the CDR3 reads CASSLGGFNQPQHF. The CDR3 DNA reads as TGTGCCAGCAGCTTGGGGGGGTTCAATCAGCCCCAGCATTTT. The chain is built from TRBV13 and TRBJ1-5; D is possibly TRBD1 (5 bases). This CDR3 region has 14 residues. With 3 bases removed from V and 3 bases from J, the gap between germline ends came to 9 bases. Germline values: CDR1 PRHDT, CDR2 FYEKMQ (reference sequence). Supplemented by reference TRBV13 and TRBJ1-5, the full variable domain reads AAGVIQSPRHLIKEKRETATLKCYPIPRHDTVYWYQQGPGQDPQFLISFYEKMQSDKGSIPDRFSAQQFSDYHSELNMSSLELGDSALYFCASSLGGFNQPQHFGDGTRLSIL.

V is TRBV9 and J is TRBJ2-2; D is perhaps TRBD1 (6 bases). Per the germline V gene, CDR1 is SGDLS and CDR2 is YYNGEE. This CDR3 contains 17 residues. V was trimmed by 0 bases and J by 5 bases, leaving 17 bases between them. The CDR3 loop reads CASSVGTGHPRTGELFF. CDR3 coding DNA: TGTGCCAGCAGCGTAGGGACGGGACACCCGAGGACCGGGGAGCTGTTTTTT.

This clone was found a few times. The V gene is TRBV29-1, the J gene TRBJ1-2; D is unclear. Germline values: CDR1 SQVTM, CDR2 ANQGSEA. The CDR3 has 12 residues. V shed 4 bases and J shed 7 bases, with 13 bases lying between them. In DNA, the CDR3 is TGCAGCGTTGGCGGAGGTTACGGTGGCTACACCTTC. It encodes CSVGGGYGGYTF.

V gene TRBV11-3 combines with J gene TRBJ2-1; the match to TRBD2 covers 13 bases. This CDR3 comprises 15 residues. From germline, CDR1 is SGHNT and CDR2 YENEEA. Unmatched junction bases numbered 1, after V lost 4 bases and J lost 4 bases. CDR3 in amino acids: CASSWGLAGYNEQFF. In DNA, the CDR3 is TGTGCCAGCAGCTGGGGACTAGCGGGGTACAATGAGCAGTTCTTC.